The 17 T cell receptor beta chains in this list originate from one sample, sequenced in a study of blood T cells in healthy people across ages. Then a second PCR, running roughly 7 to 11 cycles, was carried out with a sample-barcoded 5' primer and a J-beta primer mix. TCRdb recomputed calls from the 5' RACE reads with MiXCR, one row per CDR3 protein. The repertoire holds more than 1,000,000 distinct CDR3 sequences, with less than 25% as singletons. These data also formed part of another study, on T cells of mothers and their children.

The sample was blood. The receptors stem from a girl aged 2-15 years in good health.

This clonotype was found many times. The rearrangement joins TRBV12-3 or TRBV12-4 to TRBJ2-5, with D tentatively TRBD1 (6 bases). V was trimmed by 6 bases and J by 3 bases, leaving 8 bases between them. This CDR3 region has 12 residues. The CDR3 region is CASSWTEETQYF. The CDR3 region has the DNA TGTGCCAGCAGCTGGACAGAAGAGACCCAGTACTTC.

The chain employs TRBV3-1 and TRBJ2-5; the D is unclear. The DNA end is more similar to TRBJ2-1, so the J call may be wrong. From germline, CDR1 is LGHDT and CDR2 YNNKEL (reference sequence). This CDR3 is 15 amino acids long. CDR3 sequence (DNA): TGTGCCAGCAGCGCGAGGAAATCGTCTTACAATGAGCAGTTCTTC. Translated: CASSARKSSYNEQFF.

This chain joins TRBV4-3 and TRBJ2-7, with D unclear. The CDR3 is made up of 15 amino acids. The germline V and J ends were trimmed by 0 bases and 0 bases, with 9 bases remaining between them. Germline loops: CDR1 LGHNA, CDR2 YSLEER. The DNA of the CDR3 is TGCGCCAGCAGCCAAGATAAGGACCGCTCCTACGAGCAGTACTTC. Residues: CASSQDKDRSYEQYF.

V is TRBV5-1 and J is TRBJ2-1, with 9 nucleotides matching TRBD2. There are 17 residues in the CDR3. Germline V CDR1 and CDR2: SGHRS, YFSETQ. Losses at the gene ends were 3 bases for V and 4 bases for J; bases not matched to a gene: 11. Here the CDR3 reads CASSSKPLAGQYNEQFF. The CDR3 nucleotides are TGCGCCAGCAGCTCAAAACCCCTAGCGGGGCAATACAATGAGCAGTTCTTC.

V gene TRBV18 combines with J gene TRBJ2-5, with unresolved D. The closer fit of TRBJ2-1 to the DNA end suggests the J call may be wrong. Germline loops: CDR1 KGHSH, CDR2 LQKENI. The length of the CDR3 is 16 residues. The CDR3 protein is CASSDGSLTMGNEQFF. In DNA form, the CDR3 reads TGTGCCAGCTCGGATGGCAGTTTAACCATGGGCAATGAGCAGTTCTTC.

The genes are TRBV20-1 and TRBJ2-1, with a weak D call TRBD2 (6 bases). The ends were cut back, 0 bases at V and 2 bases at J, with 14 bases in the middle. The CDR3 is 16 amino acids. Per the germline V gene, CDR1 is DFQATT and CDR2 is SNEGSKA (reference sequence). CDR3 amino acids: CSARDLGGVAYNEQFF. CDR3 sequence (DNA): TGCAGTGCTAGAGATCTCGGGGGAGTAGCCTACAATGAGCAGTTCTTC.

The chain combines TRBV7-9 with TRBJ1-1, with unresolved D. CDR1 and CDR2 from the germline V gene are SEHNR and FQNEAQ (reference sequence). Trimming removed 5 bases at V and 6 bases at J, with 16 bases between. The CDR3 has 14 residues. The CDR3 DNA follows: TGTGCCAGCAGCCCCCGGGTAGGAGGGCCTGAAGCTTTCTTT. Residues: CASSPRVGGPEAFF.

V usage is TRBV6-1 and J usage is TRBJ2-5, with 10 bases lining up with TRBD2. The V segment lost 5 bases and the J segment 5 bases; nucleotides outside the gene matches: 11. The V gene's germline CDR1 is MNHNS and CDR2 SASEGT. The CDR3 covers 16 residues. The CDR3 region is CASSPRASGSLETQYF. The CDR3, as DNA: TGTGCCAGCAGTCCCCGGGCTAGCGGGAGCTTGGAGACCCAGTACTTC.

This chain connects TRBV18 to TRBJ2-1; a weak D match, TRBD1 (5 bases). The DNA end favors TRBJ2-7, so the J call may be wrong. The CDR3 loop spans 16 amino acids. From germline, CDR1 is KGHSH and CDR2 LQKENI. CDR3 sequence: CASSYLQGSGYNEQYF. The CDR3 DNA sequence: TGTGCCAGCTCATATCTCCAGGGTTCGGGCTACAATGAGCAGTACTTC.

The rearrangement uses TRBV29-1 and TRBJ2-1; no definite D call. V was trimmed by 7 bases and J by 5 bases, leaving 15 bases between them. The CDR3 is 13 residues long. CDR1 SQVTM and CDR2 ANQGSEA come from the germline V gene. The CDR3: CSGVSNSNNEQFF. CDR3 DNA sequence: TGCAGCGGCGTTTCGAACAGTAACAATGAGCAGTTCTTC.

This clonotype occurred many times. V usage is TRBV27 and J usage is TRBJ2-7; TRBD2 matches at 10 bases. With 2 bases clipped from V and 4 bases from J, the junction kept 2 bases outside the gene matches. In germline, CDR1 is MNHEY, CDR2 SMNVEV (reference sequence). The length of the CDR3 is 14 residues. The CDR3 reads CASSLTSGKYEQYF. The CDR3 DNA reads as TGTGCCAGCAGTTTAACTAGCGGGAAATACGAGCAGTACTTC.

This chain joins TRBV24-1 and TRBJ2-4, with D perhaps assigned TRBD1 or TRBD2 (5 bases each). Germline values: CDR1 KGHDR, CDR2 SFDVKD. The CDR3 is 13 amino acids. Deletions cut 3 bases from V and 4 bases from J, with 6 bases between. The CDR3 loop is CATSDGTKNIQYF. Written as DNA, the CDR3 is TGTGCCACCAGTGATGGGACGAAAAACATTCAGTACTTC.

This clonotype was observed a few times. This rearrangement joins TRBV7-8 to TRBJ1-6; D gene ambiguous. The ends were cut back, 1 base at V and 7 bases at J, with 11 bases in the middle. Germline CDR1 SGHVS, CDR2 FQNEAQ. This CDR3 has 15 amino acids. CDR3 in amino acids: CASSLDPVGNSPLHF. The CDR3, as DNA: TGTGCCAGCAGCTTAGACCCGGTAGGGAATTCACCCCTCCACTTT.

The chain recombines TRBV6-5 with TRBJ1-1; D gene uncertain. V was clipped by 6 bases and J by 6 bases, with 17 bases between them. The CDR3 covers 14 residues. Per germline, CDR1 MNHEY and CDR2 SVGAGI. Here the CDR3 reads CASSPVVGRAEAFF. The DNA for the CDR3 is TGTGCCAGCAGCCCAGTAGTGGGAAGGGCTGAAGCTTTCTTT.

The rearrangement joins TRBV6-5 to TRBJ1-2; D call uncertain. The CDR3 length is 13 residues. Germline-derived CDR1 and CDR2 are MNHEY and SVGAGI. Deletions cut 9 bases from V and 6 bases from J, with 17 bases between. The CDR3 DNA sequence: TGTGCCAGTAGGGAAGGACGGTGGGATGGCTACACCTTC. Translated, it gives CASREGRWDGYTF.

A few counts support this clonotype. The chain links TRBV13 to TRBJ1-1; TRBD1 matches 8 bases. V gave up 5 bases and J gave up 5 bases; unmatched junction bases: 13. Germline CDR1 is PRHDT and CDR2 is FYEKMQ (reference sequence). The CDR3 is 16 amino acids. The CDR3 DNA is TGTGCCAGCAGCCCGACAGGGGCAACGAGTGGTACTGAAGCTTTCTTT. Translation gives CASSPTGATSGTEAFF.

The V and J genes are TRBV24-1 and TRBJ2-1; the D gene is possibly TRBD1 (5 bases). The tail of the sequence fits TRBJ2-5 better, so the J call may be wrong. CDR1 is KGHDR and CDR2 is SFDVKD in the germline V gene. The CDR3 extends over 16 amino acids. The CDR3 protein is CATSDRRALPQETQYF. The CDR3 DNA is TGTGCCACCAGTGACCGCAGGGCCCTACCCCAAGAGACCCAGTACTTC.